The next 27 T cell receptor beta chains were all read from a single sample in a study of beta chain features in type 1 diabetes. As every portion of the isolated RNA was reverse transcribed, the sequencing read expressed TCRB transcripts. Sequenced by immunoSEQ multiplex PCR; TCRdb stores in-frame clones only, minus some. Here the sample spans over 500,000 clones, less than 20% being singletons. The material sequenced was naive CD4+ T cells from blood. Receptors were obtained from a man between 18 and 29 years old in good health.

This clone was seen more than once but under ten times. The rearrangement uses TRBV9 and TRBJ2-3; D perhaps matches TRBD1 (5 bases). Germline CDR1 and CDR2: SGDLS and YYNGEE. The CDR3 loop spans 14 amino acids. V gave up 0 bases and J gave up 3 bases, with 8 bases separating them. Here the CDR3 reads CASSVARATDTQYF. DNA for the CDR3: TGTGCCAGCAGCGTAGCCAGGGCGACAGATACGCAGTATTTT.

Only a few counts were recorded for this clone. V and J are TRBV27 and TRBJ1-2; 8 bases map to TRBD1. J gave up 3 bases and V 5 bases, and 8 bases lay outside the gene matches. This CDR3 is 15 amino acids long. Per germline, CDR1 MNHEY and CDR2 SMNVEV (reference sequence). The CDR3 region is CASSNPGGGDYGYTF. CDR3 DNA: TGTGCCAGCAGTAATCCAGGGGGCGGCGACTATGGCTACACCTTC.

This clone has only a few counts. CDR3 amino acids: CASSLTGGNTGELFF. The CDR3 bases are TGTGCCAGCAGCCTGACAGGGGGAAACACCGGGGAGCTGTTTTTT. The chain has TRBV4-2 and TRBJ2-2; 9 positions agree with TRBD1. The trim removed 4 bases at V and 2 bases at J, leaving 2 bases unmatched. The CDR3 has 15 amino acids. Germline loops: CDR1 LGHNA, CDR2 YNFKEQ.

The V gene is TRBV5-1, the J gene TRBJ2-4; D unresolved. V was cut by 4 bases and J by 0 bases, with 8 bases left in between. CDR3 length: 14 residues. Germline lookup yields CDR1 SGHRS and CDR2 YFSETQ. DNA for the CDR3: TGCGCCAGCAGCCGCGAATTAGCCAAAAACATTCAGTACTTC. This sequence encodes CASSRELAKNIQYF.

This clone was detected a few times. V and J are TRBV7-2 and TRBJ1-1; D ambiguous. The V and J ends lost 0 bases and 6 bases respectively, with 5 bases between them. The CDR3 extends over 12 amino acids. Per germline, CDR1 SGHTA and CDR2 FQGNSA. In DNA, the CDR3 is TGTGCCAGCAGCTTAGCTATGGCTGAAGCTTTCTTT. It yields the protein CASSLAMAEAFF.

The rearrangement joins TRBV19 to TRBJ2-1, with a possible D match to TRBD1 (6 bases). The CDR3 runs 14 residues. V lost 7 bases and J lost 8, with 18 bases in between. Germline values: CDR1 LNHDA, CDR2 SQIVND (reference sequence). CDR3 residues: CASKTSNRDHEQFF. The CDR3 coding sequence is TGTGCCAGTAAAACATCTAACAGGGACCATGAGCAGTTCTTC.

The genes are TRBV10-3 and TRBJ2-1, with D unresolved. Germline loops: CDR1 ENHRY, CDR2 SYGVKD. This CDR3 is built from 13 residues. V gave up 6 bases and J gave up 6 bases, with 12 bases separating them. Here the CDR3 reads CAIRDPPSNEQFF. CDR3 DNA: TGTGCCATCAGAGACCCTCCATCCAATGAGCAGTTCTTC.

The rearrangement uses TRBV10-3 and TRBJ1-1; D is uncertain. The CDR3 is 13 amino acids. Germline V gene lookup returns CDR1 ENHRY and CDR2 SYGVKD. Trimming removed 11 bases at V and 1 base at J, with 14 bases between. The CDR3 sequence: CASLMTKNTEAFF. In DNA, the CDR3 is TGTGCCTCCCTAATGACAAAGAACACTGAAGCTTTCTTT.

This clone was seen a few times. The rearrangement uses TRBV14 and TRBJ1-4; D remains unclear. V lost 5 bases to trimming and J lost 2 bases, with 12 bases between them. CDR3 length: 15 residues. Germline CDR1 is SGHDN and CDR2 is FVKESK. The CDR3 spells CASSVPGRTNEKLFF. Written as DNA, the CDR3 is TGTGCCAGCAGCGTCCCCGGAAGGACTAATGAAAAACTGTTTTTT.

This chain connects TRBV28 to TRBJ1-2, with 7 bases aligning to TRBD1. Germline trimming cut 4 bases from V and 4 bases from J; bases unmatched to any gene: 15. In germline, CDR1 is MDHEN, CDR2 SYDVKM. The CDR3 contains 17 residues. The CDR3 DNA is TGTGCCAGCAGTTCTCCCGGGAGACAGGGTCTTGGCTATGGCTACACCTTC. Its protein is CASSSPGRQGLGYGYTF.

This chain links TRBV4-1 with TRBJ1-5, with D hard to call. Germline V gene lookup returns CDR1 MGHRA and CDR2 YSYEKL. The germline V and J ends were trimmed by 1 base and 2 bases, with 12 bases remaining between them. This CDR3 region has 16 residues. The CDR3 region is CASSQVGPVGNQPQHF. As DNA, the CDR3 is TGCGCCAGCAGCCAAGTTGGTCCTGTAGGCAATCAGCCCCAGCATTTT.

The chain joins TRBV7-8 to TRBJ2-2, with D possibly matching TRBD2 (6 bases). The ends were cut back, 5 bases at V and 4 bases at J, with 17 bases in the middle. The CDR3 contains 16 residues. Germline V gene lookup returns CDR1 SGHVS and CDR2 FQNEAQ. In nucleotides, the CDR3 is TGTGCCAGCAGCCCCCCGGGCGGGACCATCACCGGGGAGCTGTTTTTT. Translation: CASSPPGGTITGELFF.

The CDR3 loop is CASSPPAGSQETQYF. In DNA form, the CDR3 reads TGTGCCAGCTCACCACCGGCGGGGAGCCAAGAGACCCAGTACTTC. J is TRBJ2-5 and V is TRBV18, with D perhaps matching TRBD2 (6 bases). The CDR3 sequence is 15 residues long. Germline V gene lookup returns CDR1 KGHSH and CDR2 LQKENI. Trimming took off 0 bases at V and 1 base at J, with 9 bases between the two ends.

This clone was counted between two and nine times. V gene TRBV13 combines with J gene TRBJ2-1; D perhaps matches TRBD2 (5 bases). Per the germline V gene, CDR1 is PRHDT and CDR2 is FYEKMQ (reference sequence). V was pared by 5 bases and J by 0 bases, with 14 bases between. CDR3 length: 16 amino acids. CDR3 in amino acids: CASSPRLPSSYNEQFF. CDR3 in DNA: TGTGCCAGCAGCCCGAGACTACCATCCTCCTACAATGAGCAGTTCTTC.

DNA of the CDR3: TGTGCCACCAGCAGAGATGGTAATCAGCCCCAGCATTTT. Its translation is CATSRDGNQPQHF. The rearrangement links TRBV15 to TRBJ1-5; D uncertain. The V gene lost 0 bases and the J gene lost 4 bases, with 4 bases spanning the gap. Germline values: CDR1 LNHNV, CDR2 YYDKDF (reference sequence). CDR3 length: 13 residues.

This sequence joins TRBV6-1 and TRBJ1-1; D is ambiguous. CDR3 length: 13 amino acids. V gave up 8 bases and J gave up 0 bases, with 10 bases separating them. The germline V gene has CDR1 MNHNS and CDR2 SASEGT. The CDR3 region has the DNA TGTGCCAGCGGCGGGTTGGTGAACACTGAAGCTTTCTTT. The encoded protein is CASGGLVNTEAFF.

V is TRBV7-6 and J is TRBJ1-5; no clear D gene. The CDR3 loop spans 17 amino acids. With 1 base removed from V and 2 bases from J, the gap between germline ends came to 15 bases. Germline V gene sequence: CDR1 SGHVS, CDR2 FNYEAQ. As DNA, the CDR3 is TGTGCCAGCAGCTTAGATAGGGCGGGTTCGGGCAATCAGCCCCAGCATTTT. Its translation is CASSLDRAGSGNQPQHF.

This clone was counted a few times. This chain connects TRBV5-1 to TRBJ1-1, with unresolved D. In germline, CDR1 is SGHRS, CDR2 YFSETQ. Trimming removed 0 bases from V and 3 bases from J, with 6 bases in between. The CDR3 length is 13 residues. CDR3: CASSLAQDTEAFF. The CDR3 DNA reads TGCGCCAGCAGCTTGGCCCAGGACACTGAAGCTTTCTTT.

The gene calls are TRBV27 and TRBJ1-2; D perhaps matches TRBD1 (5 bases). Per germline, CDR1 MNHEY and CDR2 SMNVEV (reference sequence). V dropped 4 bases and J dropped 4 bases, with 16 bases sitting between them. The CDR3 extends over 15 amino acids. The CDR3 DNA follows: TGTGCCAGCAGTTGGGGCAGCCTCGGGGGCTATGGCTACACCTTC. Translating gives CASSWGSLGGYGYTF.

This clone was picked up a small number of times. The V call is TRBV25-1, the J call TRBJ2-1; 7 bases are shared with TRBD1. Germline lookup yields CDR1 MGHDK and CDR2 SYGVNS. V trimming: 6 bases; J trimming: 7 bases; junction bases outside the gene matches: 6. This CDR3 is built from 13 residues. The CDR3 coding sequence is TGTGCCAGCAGCGCTACAGGGGTGAATGAGCAGTTCTTC. It codes for CASSATGVNEQFF.

The rearrangement uses TRBV7-2 and TRBJ2-2, with TRBD1 as a possible D gene (5 bases). Germline-derived CDR1 and CDR2 are SGHTA and FQGNSA. The CDR3 covers 17 residues. The V gene lost 2 bases and the J gene lost 4 bases, with 17 bases spanning the gap. The CDR3 sequence: CASSLMGLQLVTGELFF. DNA for the CDR3: TGTGCCAGCAGCTTAATGGGGCTCCAGTTGGTCACCGGGGAGCTGTTTTTT.

J is TRBJ2-3 and V is TRBV7-3; D is ambiguous. The V gene lost 5 bases and the J gene lost 1 base, with 7 bases spanning the gap. Germline V lookup: CDR1 SGHTA, CDR2 FQGTGA. This CDR3 has 13 residues. The CDR3 region is CASSPQGTDTQYF. CDR3 sequence (DNA): TGTGCCAGCAGCCCCCAGGGCACAGATACGCAGTATTTT.

The chain carries TRBV27 and TRBJ1-2, with D tentatively TRBD1 (5 bases). The germline V gene has CDR1 MNHEY and CDR2 SMNVEV (reference sequence). CDR3 length: 12 amino acids. Trimming removed 9 bases at V and 3 bases at J, with 11 bases between. CDR3: CARGALDYGYTF. As DNA, the CDR3 is TGTGCCAGAGGGGCCTTGGACTATGGCTACACCTTC.

This clone showed up just a few times. Here the CDR3 DNA reads TGTGCCAGCAGCTCCCAAAGGGGGGCCGTACCCTCTGGAAACACCATATATTTT. Its protein is CASSSQRGAVPSGNTIYF. The V and J genes are TRBV7-2 and TRBJ1-3, with D possibly matching TRBD1 (6 bases). Germline-derived CDR1 and CDR2 are SGHTA and FQGNSA. V was trimmed by 4 bases and J by 0 bases, leaving 19 bases between them. The length of the CDR3 is 18 residues.

The CDR3 sequence is CASSAFRDIFSPLHF. In DNA form, the CDR3 reads TGTGCCAGCAGCGCCTTCCGGGACATCTTCTCACCCCTCCACTTT. This chain links TRBV7-2 with TRBJ1-6; D may be TRBD1 (6 bases). V was cut by 5 bases and J by 10 bases, with 18 bases left in between. CDR1 and CDR2 (germline): SGHTA, FQGNSA. CDR3 length equals 15 residues.

The chain recombines TRBV7-2 with TRBJ2-4; D may be TRBD1 (6 bases). This CDR3 spans 15 amino acids. Germline CDR1 is SGHTA and CDR2 is FQGNSA. Trimming pared 2 bases from V and 2 bases from J, leaving 10 bases between. For the CDR3, the DNA is TGTGCCAGCAGCTTACAGGGGCCGACCAAAAACATTCAGTACTTC. Residues: CASSLQGPTKNIQYF.

The CDR3 DNA sequence: TGTGCCAGCTCCCTACAGCGGGCAGTAGCCTACGAGCAGTACTTC. This sequence encodes CASSLQRAVAYEQYF. The V call is TRBV18, the J call TRBJ2-7, with D tentatively TRBD2 (6 bases). Germline V lookup: CDR1 KGHSH, CDR2 LQKENI. The CDR3 extends over 15 amino acids. Deletions cut 6 bases from V and 2 bases from J, with 17 bases between.